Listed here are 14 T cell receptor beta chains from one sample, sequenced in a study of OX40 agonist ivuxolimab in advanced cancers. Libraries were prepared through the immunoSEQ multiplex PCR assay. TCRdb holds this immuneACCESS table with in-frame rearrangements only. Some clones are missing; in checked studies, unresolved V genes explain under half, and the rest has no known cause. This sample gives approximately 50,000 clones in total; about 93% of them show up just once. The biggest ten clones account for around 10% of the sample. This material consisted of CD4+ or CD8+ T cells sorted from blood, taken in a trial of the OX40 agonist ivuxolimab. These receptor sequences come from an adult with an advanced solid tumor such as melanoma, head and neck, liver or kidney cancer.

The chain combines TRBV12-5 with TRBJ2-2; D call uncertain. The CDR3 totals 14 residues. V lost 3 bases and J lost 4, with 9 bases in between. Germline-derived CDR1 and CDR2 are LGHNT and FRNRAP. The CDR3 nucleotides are TGTGCTAGTGGTTTAGCCTCCCTCACCGGGGAGCTGTTTTTT. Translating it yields CASGLASLTGELFF.

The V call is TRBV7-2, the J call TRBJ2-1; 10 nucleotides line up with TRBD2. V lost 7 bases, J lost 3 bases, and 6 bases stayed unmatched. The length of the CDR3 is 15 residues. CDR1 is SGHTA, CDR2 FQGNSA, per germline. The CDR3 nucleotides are TGTGCCAGCAACATAGCGGGAGGCGGCTACAATGAGCAGTTCTTC. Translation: CASNIAGGGYNEQFF.

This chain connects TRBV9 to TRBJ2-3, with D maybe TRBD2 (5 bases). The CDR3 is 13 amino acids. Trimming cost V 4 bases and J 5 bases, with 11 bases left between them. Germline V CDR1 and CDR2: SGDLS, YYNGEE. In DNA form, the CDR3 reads TGTGCCAGCAGCCCCACCGGGGAAGATACGCAGTATTTT. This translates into CASSPTGEDTQYF.

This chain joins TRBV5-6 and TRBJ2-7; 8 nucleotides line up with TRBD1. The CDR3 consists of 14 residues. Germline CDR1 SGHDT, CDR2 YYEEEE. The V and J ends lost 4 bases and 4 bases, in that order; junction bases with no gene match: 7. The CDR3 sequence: CASSQGQGLYEQYF. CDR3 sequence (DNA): TGTGCCAGCAGCCAAGGACAGGGCTTATACGAGCAGTACTTC. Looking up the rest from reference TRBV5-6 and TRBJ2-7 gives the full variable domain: DAGVTQSPTHLIKTRGQQVTLRCSPKSGHDTVSWYQQALGQGPQFIFQYYEEEERQRGNFPDRFSGHQFPNYSSELNVNALLLGDSALYLCASSQGQGLYEQYFGPGTRLTVT.

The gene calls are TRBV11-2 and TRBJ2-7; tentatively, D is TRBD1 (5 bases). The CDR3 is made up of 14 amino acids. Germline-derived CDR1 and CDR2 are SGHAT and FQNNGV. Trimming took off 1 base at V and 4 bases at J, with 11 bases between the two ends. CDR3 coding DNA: TGTGCCAGCAGCTTAGGGGGCACTTCTTACGAGCAGTACTTC. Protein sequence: CASSLGGTSYEQYF.

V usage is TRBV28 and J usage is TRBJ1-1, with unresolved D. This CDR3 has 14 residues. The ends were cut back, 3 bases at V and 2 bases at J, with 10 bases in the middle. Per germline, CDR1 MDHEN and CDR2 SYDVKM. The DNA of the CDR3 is TGTGCCAGCAGTTTCCGGCGGAGAAACACTGAAGCTTTCTTT. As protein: CASSFRRRNTEAFF.

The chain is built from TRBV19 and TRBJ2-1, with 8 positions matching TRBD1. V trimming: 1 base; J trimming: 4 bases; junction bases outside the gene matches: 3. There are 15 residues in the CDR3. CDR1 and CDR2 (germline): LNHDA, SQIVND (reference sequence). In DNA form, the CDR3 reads TGTGCCAGTAGTATAGCCCAGGGGGCATACAATGAGCAGTTCTTC. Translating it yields CASSIAQGAYNEQFF.

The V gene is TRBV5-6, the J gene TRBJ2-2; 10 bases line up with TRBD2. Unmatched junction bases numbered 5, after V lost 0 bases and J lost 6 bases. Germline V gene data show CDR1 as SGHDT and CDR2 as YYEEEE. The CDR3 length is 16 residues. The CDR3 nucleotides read TGTGCCAGCAGCTTGGGTTGGGGACTAGCGTCCGGGGAGCTGTTTTTT. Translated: CASSLGWGLASGELFF.

The CDR3 sequence is CASSLAANSNQPQHF. CDR3 sequence (DNA): TGTGCCAGCAGCTTGGCGGCTAATAGCAATCAGCCCCAGCATTTT. The chain carries TRBV5-5 and TRBJ1-5; D remains unclear. There are 15 residues in the CDR3. Trimming took off 0 bases at V and 0 bases at J, with 7 bases between the two ends. Germline loops: CDR1 SGHKS, CDR2 YYEKEE (reference sequence).

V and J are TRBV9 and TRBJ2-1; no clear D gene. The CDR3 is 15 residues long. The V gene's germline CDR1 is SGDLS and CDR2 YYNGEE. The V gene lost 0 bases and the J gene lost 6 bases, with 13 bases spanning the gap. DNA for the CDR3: TGTGCCAGCAGCGTAGGGTCAAGTAGGGCCAATGAGCAGTTCTTC. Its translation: CASSVGSSRANEQFF.

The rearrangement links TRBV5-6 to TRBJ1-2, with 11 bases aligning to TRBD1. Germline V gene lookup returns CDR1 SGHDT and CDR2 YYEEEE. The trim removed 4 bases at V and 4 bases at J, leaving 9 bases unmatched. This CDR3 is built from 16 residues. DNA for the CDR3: TGTGCCAGCAGCCACTGGACAGGGGGCGCGTCCTATGGCTACACCTTC. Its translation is CASSHWTGGASYGYTF.

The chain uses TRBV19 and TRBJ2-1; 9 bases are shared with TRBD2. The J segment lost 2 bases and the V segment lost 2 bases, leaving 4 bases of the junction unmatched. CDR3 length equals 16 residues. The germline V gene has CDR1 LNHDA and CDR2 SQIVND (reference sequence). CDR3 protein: CASSIWAGGAYNEQFF. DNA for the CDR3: TGTGCCAGTAGTATATGGGCGGGAGGGGCCTACAATGAGCAGTTCTTC. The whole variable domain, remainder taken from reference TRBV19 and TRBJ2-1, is DGGITQSPKYLFRKEGQNVTLSCEQNLNHDAMYWYRQDPGQGLRLIYYSQIVNDFQKGDIAEGYSVSREKKESFPLTVTSAQKNPTAFYLCASSIWAGGAYNEQFFGPGTRLTVL.

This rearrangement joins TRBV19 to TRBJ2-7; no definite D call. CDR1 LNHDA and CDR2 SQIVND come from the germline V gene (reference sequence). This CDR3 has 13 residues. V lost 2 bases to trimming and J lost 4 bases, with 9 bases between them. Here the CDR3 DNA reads TGTGCCAGTAGTATAAGGTTGGGGTACGAGCAGTACTTC. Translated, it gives CASSIRLGYEQYF.

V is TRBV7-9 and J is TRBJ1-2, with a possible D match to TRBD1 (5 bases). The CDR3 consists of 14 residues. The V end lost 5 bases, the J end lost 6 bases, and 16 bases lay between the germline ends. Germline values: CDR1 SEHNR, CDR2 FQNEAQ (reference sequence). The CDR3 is CASSPPGGSDGYTF. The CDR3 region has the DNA TGTGCCAGCAGCCCCCCCGGGGGGTCGGATGGCTACACCTTC.